Given below is one TCR beta chain in context. The antigen it recognizes is unknown. No base quality information exists; no much larger clone differs at one position. CDR3 length: 14 amino acids, cysteine to phenylalanine. The sequence is cut down to CDR3 DNA, 42 bases in frame from base 1. V is pruned by 3 bases and J by 5 bases, leaving 6 bases of the junction without a gene match. Looking up the germline V gene (reference sequence) yields CDR1 DFQATT and CDR2 SNEGSKA. TCRbeta CDR3 regions were amplified from genomic DNA using the immunoSEQ Assay, a bias-controlled multiplex PCR. The study's own analysis went as follows. The number of nucleated cells in each sample was estimated by amplification of reference gene primers within the assay. Sequence reads were collapsed and filtered to measure the absolute abundance of every unique TCRbeta CDR3 rearrangement. For each sample, productive Simpson clonality was calculated as the square root of Simpson's diversity index over productive rearrangements. The source is immuneACCESS, and TCRdb retained only in-frame sequences with V and J called. Part of the clones is not carried over; for the studies checked, unresolved V genes explain less than half of this, and the remainder is unexplained. V, J and clone size are those of that table, while D and trimming were read from the DNA. Across this sample there are about 330,000 clones, with roughly 87% seen only once. Approximately 10% of the sample comes from the top ten.

One collaborating source in Seattle enrolled patients during active infection and followed them longitudinally through the course of disease. Whole blood was collected in K2EDTA tubes by collaborating institutions according to the institutions' own protocols. For TCRbeta analysis, collaborator samples were shipped as frozen whole blood, as isolated PBMCs, or as DNA extracted from either sample type. The data were taken from a study of blood T cell repertoires in COVID-19 (dated by TCRdb to 2018 to 2021). With respect to the entire study: Samples from collaborators originated in the United States, Italy and Spain and spanned both the acute and convalescent phases of COVID-19. The material from the prospective study consisted of cDNA or gDNA derived from T cells, B-cell-depleted T cells, or PBMCs. Deeply sampled blood TCRbeta repertoires from subjects exposed to, actively infected with, or recovered from COVID-19 were included in the dataset. The repertoires were released in a freely available public database intended as a resource for research on the immune response to SARS-CoV-2. Samples were obtained from the ongoing ImmuneRACE study (first 160 participants) and from over a thousand subjects provided by 6 global collaborators. Sample metadata almost always included a de-identified subject ID, COVID-19 status, age in years and sex. Where available, HLA class I and class II types were taken from metadata supplied by the sample provider and were not determined by assay-based typing.

The full study reports these points: The quantity of clinical and demographic metadata differed by source and by participant and was supplied without curation.

The sample was peripheral blood. The source of this sequence is a man aged 25-45 years with COVID-19, enrolled during active disease. This chain joins TRBV20-1 to TRBJ2-7, with 11 junctional bases fitting TRBD1. The nucleotide sequence reads as follows: TGCAGTGCTAGTTCTACGGGACAGGGGGACGAGCAGTACTTC. This translates into CSASSTGQGDEQYF.